These T cell receptor beta chains were read from a single sample in a study of blood T cell repertoires in COVID-19. TCRdb's copy holds only in-frame clones and misses some; the assay was immunoSEQ multiplex PCR. The sample lists around 60,000 clones, approximately 86% seen once, with 3.5% in the top ten. The sequencing input was peripheral blood. Receptors originate from a man in his fifties or sixties with active COVID-19. Both conserved end residues are part of each CDR3. D genes are given only for firm matches. Clone size is shown for a subset of rows, as once, few, many or a class of expanded clone.

v_gene,d_gene,j_gene,abundance,CDR3aa,CDR3nt
TRBV30,NA,TRBJ1-1,NA,CAWYREKAFF,TGTGCCTGGTATAGAGAAAAAGCTTTCTTT
TRBV9,NA,TRBJ2-5,NA,CASSVGLQETQYF,TGTGCCAGCAGCGTAGGACTGCAAGAGACCCAGTACTTC
TRBV6-6,TRBD1,TRBJ1-2,NA,CASSYPTGANYGYTF,TGTGCCAGCAGTTACCCCACAGGGGCGAACTATGGCTACACCTTC
TRBV2,TRBD2,TRBJ2-7,NA,CASSGRGGAEQYF,TGTGCCAGCAGTGGCCGGGGGGGGGCCGAGCAGTACTTC
TRBV6-5,NA,TRBJ2-7,NA,CASSTGPSSEQYF,TGTGCCAGCAGCACAGGGCCCTCCAGCGAGCAGTACTTC
TRBV19,TRBD2,TRBJ2-3,NA,CASSMARGGDTQYF,TGTGCCAGTAGTATGGCTCGGGGGGGGGATACGCAGTATTTT
TRBV2,NA,TRBJ2-1,NA,CASSADSNEQFF,TGTGCCAGCAGCGCAGACAGCAATGAGCAGTTCTTC
TRBV9,NA,TRBJ1-1,NA,CASSPGMGEAFF,TGTGCCAGCAGCCCAGGGATGGGTGAAGCTTTCTTT
TRBV5-1,NA,TRBJ2-7,few,CASTPRGVGNSYEQYF,TGCGCCAGCACCCCTCGGGGTGTAGGGAACTCCTACGAGCAGTACTTC
TRBV7-2,TRBD1,TRBJ1-5,NA,CASSSRPRRQGAQPQHF,TGTGCCAGCAGCTCCCGTCCCCGTCGACAGGGGGCCCAGCCCCAGCATTTT
TRBV2,TRBD1,TRBJ1-2,NA,CASSEFRDRVNYGYTF,TGTGCCAGCAGTGAATTTCGGGACAGAGTTAACTATGGCTACACCTTC
TRBV30,NA,TRBJ1-2,NA,CAWSVSRRYGYTF,TGTGCCTGGAGTGTAAGCAGGCGTTATGGCTACACCTTC
TRBV30,NA,TRBJ1-6,once,CAWSLGRADSPLHF,TGTGCCTGGAGTCTTGGGCGGGCTGATTCACCCCTCCACTTT
TRBV6-5,TRBD1,TRBJ1-6,once,CASSPGTGNSPLHF,TGTGCCAGCAGTCCCGGGACAGGGAATTCACCCCTCCACTTT
TRBV5-1,TRBD1,TRBJ2-7,NA,CASSAVTGGLDEQYF,TGCGCCAGCAGCGCAGTGACAGGGGGCCTCGACGAGCAGTACTTC
TRBV6-4,TRBD1,TRBJ1-6,NA,CASSVGQGNSPLHF,TGTGCCAGCAGTGTGGGACAGGGGAATTCACCCCTCCACTTT
TRBV5-1,NA,TRBJ1-1,NA,CASSSLQGRTEAFF,TGCGCCAGCAGCTCTTTGCAGGGGCGGACTGAAGCTTTCTTT
TRBV27,TRBD1,TRBJ1-1,NA,CASSLGDRGRLAFF,TGTGCCAGCAGTTTAGGGGACAGGGGGCGGCTAGCTTTCTTT
TRBV4-1,TRBD2,TRBJ2-1,NA,CASSSGLPSNNEQFF,TGCGCCAGCAGCTCGGGACTACCCTCGAACAATGAGCAGTTCTTC
TRBV5-1,NA,TRBJ2-1,NA,CASSLTGFGNEQFF,TGCGCCAGCAGCTTGACAGGGTTCGGCAATGAGCAGTTCTTC
TRBV7-8,TRBD1,TRBJ1-2,NA,CASSSHRGPSGGYTF,TGTGCCAGCAGCTCGCACAGGGGACCTTCGGGCGGCTACACCTTC
TRBV15,TRBD2,TRBJ2-5,NA,CATSRDVGGTETQYF,TGTGCCACCAGCAGAGATGTGGGGGGGACGGAGACCCAGTACTTC
TRBV7-9,TRBD1,TRBJ2-7,few,CASMPGQSSYEQYF,TGTGCCAGCATGCCGGGACAGAGCTCCTACGAGCAGTACTTC
TRBV7-8,TRBD2,TRBJ2-2,once,CASSLRPGLANTGELFF,TGTGCCAGCAGCTTACGTCCGGGACTAGCGAACACCGGGGAGCTGTTTTTT
TRBV5-6,NA,TRBJ1-1,NA,CASSLEQRSEAFF,TGTGCCAGCAGCTTGGAACAGAGAAGTGAAGCTTTCTTT
TRBV5-6,NA,TRBJ1-1,NA,CASSPARGGRSEAFF,TGTGCCAGCAGCCCGGCGCGGGGGGGAAGGTCTGAAGCTTTCTTT
TRBV11-2,NA,TRBJ1-4,NA,CASSLARATNEKLFF,TGTGCCAGCAGCTTGGCACGTGCAACTAATGAAAAACTGTTTTTT
TRBV7-2,TRBD1,TRBJ1-6,NA,CASSSPTGGFDSPLHF,TGTGCCAGCAGCTCACCGACAGGGGGTTTTGACTCACCCCTCCACTTT
TRBV7-9,NA,TRBJ2-7,few,CASSRQGEQYF,TGTGCCAGCAGCCGGCAGGGCGAGCAGTACTTC
TRBV19,NA,TRBJ2-2,NA,CASTKGSSRGELFF,TGTGCCAGTACAAAAGGGAGTTCTAGGGGGGAGCTGTTTTTT
TRBV9,TRBD1,TRBJ2-5,NA,CASSTGQVRGKETQYF,TGTGCCAGCAGCACAGGACAGGTCCGAGGGAAAGAGACCCAGTACTTC
TRBV7-9,NA,TRBJ1-3,NA,CASSLAVARAGNTIYF,TGTGCCAGCAGCTTAGCTGTCGCCAGGGCGGGAAACACCATATATTTT
TRBV10-2,NA,TRBJ2-3,NA,CASSSLVGGSTDTQYF,TGCGCCAGCAGTAGTCTCGTGGGAGGCAGCACAGATACGCAGTATTTT
TRBV2,NA,TRBJ2-3,NA,CASSEINEEATSTDTQYF,TGTGCCAGCAGTGAAATCAACGAGGAGGCAACTAGCACAGATACGCAGTATTTT
TRBV7-8,NA,TRBJ2-1,once,CASSLLATGIRNEQFF,TGTGCCAGCAGCCTACTAGCAACGGGGATCAGGAATGAGCAGTTCTTC
TRBV28,TRBD1,TRBJ2-3,NA,CASSGTGGTDTQYF,TGTGCCAGCAGTGGGACAGGGGGGACAGATACGCAGTATTTT
TRBV5-4,TRBD1,TRBJ1-1,NA,CASSPGGQGNTEAFF,TGTGCCAGCAGCCCGGGGGGACAGGGGAATACTGAAGCTTTCTTT
TRBV6-2/TRBV6-3,NA,TRBJ2-1,NA,CASSYALASPYNEQFF,TGTGCCAGCAGTTACGCGCTAGCGTCCCCCTACAATGAGCAGTTCTTC
TRBV10-3,NA,TRBJ2-7,NA,CAISEASWYSYEQYF,TGTGCCATCAGTGAGGCTAGCTGGTACTCCTACGAGCAGTACTTC
TRBV27,NA,TRBJ1-6,NA,CASRWDNSNSPLHF,TGTGCCAGCAGGTGGGACAACTCAAATTCACCCCTCCACTTT